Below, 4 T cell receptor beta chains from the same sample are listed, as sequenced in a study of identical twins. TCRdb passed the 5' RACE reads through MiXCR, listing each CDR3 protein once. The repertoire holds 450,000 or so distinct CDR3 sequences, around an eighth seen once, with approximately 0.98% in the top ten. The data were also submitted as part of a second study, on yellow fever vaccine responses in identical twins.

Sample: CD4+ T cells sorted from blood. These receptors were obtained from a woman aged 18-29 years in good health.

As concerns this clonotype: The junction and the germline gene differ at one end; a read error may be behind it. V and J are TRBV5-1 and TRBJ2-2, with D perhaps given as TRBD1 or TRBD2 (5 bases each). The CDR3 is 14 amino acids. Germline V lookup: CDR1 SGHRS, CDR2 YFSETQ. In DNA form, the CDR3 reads TGCGCCAGCAGAGGGGCGCTGGGTTCCGGGGTGCTGTTTTTT. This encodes CASRGALGSGVLFF.

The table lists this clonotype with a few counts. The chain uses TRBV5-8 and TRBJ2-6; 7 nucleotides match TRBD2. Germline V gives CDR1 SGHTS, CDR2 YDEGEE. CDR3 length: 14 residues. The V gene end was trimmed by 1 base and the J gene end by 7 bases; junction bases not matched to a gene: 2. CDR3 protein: CASSLRGVANVLTF. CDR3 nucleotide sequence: TGTGCCAGCAGCTTGCGGGGGGTCGCCAACGTCCTGACTTTC.

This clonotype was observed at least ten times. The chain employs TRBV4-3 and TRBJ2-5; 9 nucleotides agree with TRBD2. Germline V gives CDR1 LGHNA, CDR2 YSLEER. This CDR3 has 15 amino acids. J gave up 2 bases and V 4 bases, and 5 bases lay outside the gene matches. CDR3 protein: CASSLLAGQQETQYF. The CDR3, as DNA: TGCGCCAGCAGCCTACTAGCGGGCCAACAAGAGACCCAGTACTTC.

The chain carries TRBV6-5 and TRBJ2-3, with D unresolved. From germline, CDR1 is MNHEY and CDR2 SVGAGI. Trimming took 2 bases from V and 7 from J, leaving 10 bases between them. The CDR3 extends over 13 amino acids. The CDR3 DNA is TGTGCCAGCAGTTACCAGATGGGGAATACGCAGTATTTT. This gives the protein CASSYQMGNTQYF.